The present TCR beta chain was sequenced within a study of blood T cell repertoires in COVID-19. Turning to the study itself: Samples taken during acute and convalescent COVID-19 were collected in the United States, Italy and Spain. T cells, B-cell-depleted T cells, or PBMCs supplied cDNA or gDNA.

In the source study's methods: Estimates of nucleated cell counts were drawn from the amplification of reference gene primers. Generated by immunoSEQ multiplex PCR, the TCRdb table keeps only in-frame clones and is missing some. The DNA gave D and trimming, while V, J and clone size come from that table. The table lists 13,000 or so clones, about 75% of them singletons. Germline trimming cut 5 bases from V and 4 bases from J; bases unmatched to any gene: 11. The germline gives CDR1 SEHNR, CDR2 FQNEAQ (reference sequence). CDR3 length equals 16 residues. V gene TRBV7-9 combines with J gene TRBJ2-7; the match to TRBD1 covers 10 bases. This receptor was obtained from a woman aged 80 or over with acute or convalescent COVID-19. Sample: peripheral blood. In DNA form, the CDR3 reads TGTGCCAGCAGCCCTCGGGACAGGGGCCCTTTTTACGAGCAGTACTTC. It specifies CASSPRDRGPFYEQYF.